What follows is one TCR beta chain and its context. This clone's antigen is unknown. A much larger clone lies one base from this, so it may be a read error. CDR1 and CDR2, per the germline V gene, are SQVTM and ANQGSEA. Trimming leaves V shorter by 2 bases and J shorter by 2 bases, with the junction holding 13 bases beyond the gene matches. From the cysteine up to the phenylalanine, the CDR3 has a length of 18 residues. Of the read, only the CDR3 DNA is kept; its 54 bases are in frame from base 1. The data were obtained in a study of T cells in Graves' hyperthyroidism and ophthalmopathy (dated by TCRdb to the late 2010s). A note on the overall study: Peripheral blood was collected at initial diagnosis, before any treatment. To identify TCR V-J signatures that set the groups apart, the researchers used a discovery cohort of approximately 98 patients, made up of roughly 45 with Graves' ophthalmopathy and about 60 with stable Graves' hyperthyroidism. Prospective prediction of ophthalmopathy was tested in an independent validation cohort of some 19 hyperthyroidism patients and 17 patients who later progressed to ophthalmopathy. The 95 to 100 discovery patients were randomly divided into training and test sets at a 7:3 ratio. In addition, the study compared T-cell repertoires in thyroid tissue and in blood from five to seven Graves' hyperthyroidism patients. Once sampling was done, hyperthyroidism patients were given methimazole at a starting dose of 30 mg daily, whereas ophthalmopathy patients were given high-dose intravenous methylprednisolone. TCR Vbeta CDR3 sequencing of 120 to 150 peripheral blood samples (43 ophthalmopathy, 75 or so hyperthyroidism and some 17 progressor patients) is reported in the paper.

TCR beta CDR3 regions were amplified from RNA transcripts. The first round of RT-PCR for the TCR CDR3 was performed with the HTBI primer set and the Qiagen OneStep RT-PCR kit. Libraries were constructed in a second round of multiplex PCR, after which size selection and purification were performed. Paired-end sequencing of the libraries was performed with 100 bp reads on an Illumina HiSeq2000. The original pipeline was this. SOAPnuke was used to process the raw data, with reads discarded if the reads contained adapters or uncalled bases, had a mean Phred below 15, or lacked an exact constant-primer or identifier match. COPE v1.2.5 was used to merge the high-quality paired reads, and each unique nucleotide sequence was defined as a clonotype. MiTCR v1.1 was used to align clonotypes to the IMGT TRBV, TRBD and TRBJ reference segments. Analysis was restricted to V-J combinations with a frequency above 0.0001, which covered 98% to 99.2% of repertoires. The TCS score was defined as F50 (clonal expansion) divided by E x V (chaos), with BLOSUM62-based TCRdist calculated between CDR3 peptides within each V-J. Welch's t-statistics and random forest reduced just over 500 V-J features to some 14, which were used in a naive Bayes classifier (R e1071). The public sequencing data were trimmed at Q25 with fastp and processed into clonotypes with MiXCR by TCRdb, which kept only in-frame beta chains. Each entry merges the rows of one CDR3 protein and shows their most common DNA and genes. In this record, the V and J calls reflect TCRdb's handling and not the investigators' own analysis. The sample contains 390,000 or so distinct CDR3 sequences, about 15% of them found a single time. About 12% of the sample comes from the top ten.

Paper-wide results and their limitations: Most expanded thyroid clonotypes (frequency above 0.001) were also found in blood, which suggests that blood repertoires may mirror thyroid immune responses. In validation, progression to ophthalmopathy was predicted by the model with 65% to 71% sensitivity and 72% to 85% specificity, a median of about 6.4 months before onset. Sample size was not statistically predetermined, and blinding of investigators to group allocation was not performed. A model built on a 13 V-J signature distinguished ophthalmopathy from stable hyperthyroidism, reaching around 87% sensitivity and under 84% specificity in cross-validation and 80%/75% in testing.

Moderately to severely active disease, a Clinical Activity Score of at least 3, a NOSPECS grade of at least 4, and a duration under 3 months were present in ophthalmopathy patients. Patients with uncontrolled infections, other autoimmune diseases, pregnancy or lactation were excluded. Diagnoses were established on the basis of clinical symptoms, serum thyroxine and TRAb, thyroid ultrasound, and orbital computed tomography. Ficoll-Paque density gradient centrifugation was used to isolate PBMCs from approximately 10 ml of fresh peripheral blood. Total RNA was extracted with Trizol reagent, and quality was checked on an Agilent 2100 Bioanalyzer.

The sequenced material came from blood. The sequence derives from a man aged 18 to 30 with Graves' ophthalmopathy. The chain is encoded by TRBV29-1 joined to TRBJ2-1; 9 bases in the middle match TRBD1. CDR3 protein: CSVEPGVHWDRAYNEQFF. The bases read TGCAGCGTTGAACCAGGGGTACATTGGGACAGGGCCTACAATGAGCAGTTCTTC.